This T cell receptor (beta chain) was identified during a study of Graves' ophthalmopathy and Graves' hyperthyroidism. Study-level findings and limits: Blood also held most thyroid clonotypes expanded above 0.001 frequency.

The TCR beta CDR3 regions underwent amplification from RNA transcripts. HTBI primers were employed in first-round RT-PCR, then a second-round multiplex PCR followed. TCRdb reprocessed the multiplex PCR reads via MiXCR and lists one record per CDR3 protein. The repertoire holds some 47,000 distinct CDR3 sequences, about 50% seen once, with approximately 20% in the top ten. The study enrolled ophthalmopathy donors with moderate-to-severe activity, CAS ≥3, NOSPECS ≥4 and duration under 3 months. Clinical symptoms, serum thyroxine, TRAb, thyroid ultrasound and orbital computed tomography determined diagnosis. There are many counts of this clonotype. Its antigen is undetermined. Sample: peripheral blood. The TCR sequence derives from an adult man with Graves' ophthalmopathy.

CDR3 bases: TGTGCCAGCAGCGTAGGGAGGCCAGATACGCAGTATTTT. It yields the protein CASSVGRPDTQYF. The V gene is TRBV9, the J gene TRBJ2-3; D possibly corresponds to TRBD2 (5 bases). Germline CDR1 reads SGDLS; CDR2 reads YYNGEE. This CDR3 has 13 residues. V was cut by 0 bases and J by 4 bases, with 6 bases left in between.